This T cell receptor beta chain was observed in a study of cytomegalovirus exposure and HLA in healthy donors. About this clone itself: Its cognate antigen is unknown.

Findings and caveats of the study: Productive status was seen about 87% or about 30% of the time for most TCR beta V segments in an earlier analysis. Generally TCR sequences proved uncommon, though certain public TCRs appeared in numerous donors.

Primers included in the PCR were 60 Vbeta and 13 Jbeta primers. TCRdb keeps only in-frame clones here, not all; method: immunoSEQ multiplex PCR. Seen here are approximately 150,000 clones, 80% observed once, and the top ten hold about 1.3%. The sequenced material came from PBMCs. The sequence derives from a man aged 30 to 45 in good health and CMV-seronegative.

The CDR3 is CASSQSRQGTGELFF. The CDR3, as DNA: TGCGCCAGCAGTCAATCGCGGCAGGGCACCGGGGAGCTGTTTTTT. This rearrangement joins TRBV23-1 to TRBJ2-2; weak D call: TRBD1 (5 bases). TRBV23-1 is an open reading frame, and its role is uncertain. The CDR3 is 15 residues long. Trimming cost V 0 bases and J 4 bases, with 9 bases left between them.